This TCR beta chain appears in the sequencing data of a study of blood T cell repertoires in COVID-19. Study as a whole: Sites in the United States, Italy and Spain provided acute and convalescent COVID-19 samples.

Per the study methods: Estimation of nucleated cell counts was performed using reference gene primer amplification. Sequenced by immunoSEQ multiplex PCR; TCRdb stores in-frame clones only, minus some. V and J calls and clone size come straight from that table; D and trimming were deduced from the DNA. The top ten hold less than 5.5% of the sample, which has around 310,000 clones, 75% to 90% seen once. The germline gives CDR1 MNHEY, CDR2 SMNVEV (reference sequence). Trimming removed 5 bases from V and 2 bases from J; junction bases left unmatched: 9. The CDR3 totals 16 residues. What was sequenced was PBMCs or T cells enriched from blood (not recorded which). The chain has TRBV27 and TRBJ2-5; 9 nucleotides match TRBD1. This clonotype was sampled from a man aged 25 to 40 who had recovered from COVID-19. As DNA, the CDR3 is TGTGCCAGCAGTCCTCGGGACAGGGTCCTTCAAGAGACCCAGTACTTC. It encodes CASSPRDRVLQETQYF.